This T cell receptor (beta chain) appears in the sequencing data of a study of cytomegalovirus exposure and HLA in healthy donors. CDR3 length equals 13 residues. Trimming removed 1 base at V and 3 bases at J, with 8 bases between. Germline assignment: CDR1 SGHNT and CDR2 YYREEE (reference sequence). This clone was observed once. This PCR relied on a set of 60 Vbeta primers and 13 Jbeta primers. In the study's own analysis: Later, 75 million to 100 million unique TCR beta chains were counted in an analysis, and approximately 10 million of them were shared. TCRdb keeps only in-frame clones here, not all; method: immunoSEQ multiplex PCR. The DNA gave D and trimming, while V, J and clone size come from that table. This sample has 150,000 to 200,000 clones, with over 75% found just once.

The specimen sequenced was PBMCs. This clonotype was sampled from a woman aged 45 to 65 in good health and CMV-seronegative. V gene TRBV5-4 combines with J gene TRBJ2-7; a weak D match, TRBD2 (6 bases). DNA for the CDR3: TGTGCCAGCAGCTTGTACGGGAGCTACGAGCAGTACTTC. This sequence encodes CASSLYGSYEQYF.